The rows below give T cell receptor beta chains drawn from one sample of a study of blood T cell repertoires in COVID-19. Assay: immunoSEQ multiplex PCR; the TCRdb copy retains only in-frame clones and omits some. The table records 200,000 to 300,000 clones, around 83% of them present only once. The sample comprised peripheral blood. These receptors all stem from a man in his forties or fifties who had recovered from COVID-19. Both conserved end residues are part of each CDR3. Fields, in order: CDR3 protein, V gene, D gene. D genes are given only for firm matches.

CDR3aa: CASTLLGQGRNEQFF; v_gene: TRBV25-1; d_gene: TRBD1
CDR3aa: CATRGGRGDYEQYF; v_gene: TRBV15; d_gene: TRBD2
CDR3aa: CASSGQGARSATNEKLFF; v_gene: TRBV6-2/TRBV6-3; d_gene: TRBD1
CDR3aa: CASSQDLAGDGQPQHF; v_gene: TRBV4-3; d_gene: NA
CDR3aa: CASSRDWGDTEAFF; v_gene: TRBV4-3; d_gene: NA
CDR3aa: CASSSAGGVVVNEQYF; v_gene: TRBV27; d_gene: NA
CDR3aa: CASSGQGLAGELFF; v_gene: TRBV10-1; d_gene: TRBD1
CDR3aa: CASSFSGIYSNQPQHF; v_gene: TRBV7-2; d_gene: NA
CDR3aa: CASSLVQDVEQYF; v_gene: TRBV7-9; d_gene: NA
CDR3aa: CASSFRATQGEAFF; v_gene: TRBV11-3; d_gene: NA
CDR3aa: CASSLGGAESGELFF; v_gene: TRBV11-3; d_gene: NA
CDR3aa: CASSSLGTGDTQYF; v_gene: TRBV7-2; d_gene: NA
CDR3aa: CASKLAGRNEQFF; v_gene: TRBV19; d_gene: TRBD2
CDR3aa: CASSTEPGQFRPLHF; v_gene: TRBV19; d_gene: TRBD1
CDR3aa: CASSFFDRVPYEQYF; v_gene: TRBV27; d_gene: TRBD1
CDR3aa: CASRLACEPNTEAFF; v_gene: TRBV12-2; d_gene: NA
CDR3aa: CASRGGYNQPQHF; v_gene: TRBV19; d_gene: NA
CDR3aa: CASSKQATGQGEQFF; v_gene: TRBV6-5; d_gene: NA
CDR3aa: CASSPLRVRLTEAFF; v_gene: TRBV18; d_gene: NA
CDR3aa: CASSYAGQHPLLYGYTF; v_gene: TRBV6-2/TRBV6-3; d_gene: TRBD1
CDR3aa: CASSLKGGYLYGYTF; v_gene: TRBV5-4; d_gene: NA
CDR3aa: CAISESKGVDTQYF; v_gene: TRBV10-3; d_gene: NA
CDR3aa: CASSSRRANTGELFF; v_gene: TRBV6-5; d_gene: NA
CDR3aa: CASSLAGSGLGDEQFF; v_gene: TRBV5-1; d_gene: NA
CDR3aa: CASGLVSGAQYF; v_gene: TRBV12-5; d_gene: NA
CDR3aa: CASSVLAGGLGTQYF; v_gene: TRBV2; d_gene: TRBD2
CDR3aa: CASSQRSDGPGQVYNEQFF; v_gene: TRBV23-1; d_gene: NA
CDR3aa: CSVRRQRTNTEAFF; v_gene: TRBV29-1; d_gene: NA
CDR3aa: CASSLFLGQGPEAFF; v_gene: TRBV5-5; d_gene: TRBD1
CDR3aa: CASRWDRGATEAFF; v_gene: TRBV28; d_gene: TRBD1
CDR3aa: CASSQGRGFTDIQYF; v_gene: TRBV4-3; d_gene: NA